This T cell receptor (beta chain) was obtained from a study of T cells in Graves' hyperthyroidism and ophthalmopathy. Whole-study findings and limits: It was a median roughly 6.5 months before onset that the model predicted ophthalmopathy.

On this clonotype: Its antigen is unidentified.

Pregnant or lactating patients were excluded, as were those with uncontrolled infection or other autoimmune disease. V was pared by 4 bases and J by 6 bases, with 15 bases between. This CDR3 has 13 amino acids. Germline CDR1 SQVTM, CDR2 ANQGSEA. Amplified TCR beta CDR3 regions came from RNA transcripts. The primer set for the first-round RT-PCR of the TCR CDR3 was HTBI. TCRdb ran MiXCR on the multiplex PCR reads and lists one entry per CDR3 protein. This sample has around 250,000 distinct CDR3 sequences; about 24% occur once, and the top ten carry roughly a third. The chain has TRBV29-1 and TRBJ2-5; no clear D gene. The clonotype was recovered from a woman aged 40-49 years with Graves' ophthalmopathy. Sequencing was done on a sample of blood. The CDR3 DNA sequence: TGCAGCGTTGCTTCTGGGGATTTACAGACCCAGTACTTC. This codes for CSVASGDLQTQYF.